The 2 T cell receptor beta chains below were found in one sample sequenced in a study of blood T cell repertoires in COVID-19. TCRdb keeps only in-frame clones here, not all; method: immunoSEQ multiplex PCR. The table has 50,000 to 70,000 clones, 75% to 80% seen once. The sample was peripheral blood. Receptors were obtained from a man aged 50 to 60 with active or convalescent COVID-19.

The chain carries TRBV6-5 and TRBJ2-7, with 11 bases matching TRBD1. Germline V gives CDR1 MNHEY, CDR2 SVGAGI. The CDR3 totals 16 residues. V was pared by 2 bases and J by 3 bases, with 6 bases of the junction left unmatched. CDR3 region: CASSYPRTGGLYEQYF. The DNA of the CDR3 is TGTGCCAGCAGTTACCCCCGGACAGGGGGCCTCTACGAGCAGTACTTC.

This clone was detected only a few times. V is TRBV5-6 and J is TRBJ1-6, with 8 bases matching TRBD1. The CDR3 runs to 13 residues. Germline V gives CDR1 SGHDT, CDR2 YYEEEE. With 4 bases clipped from V and 8 bases from J, the junction kept 2 bases outside the gene matches. The CDR3 coding sequence is TGTGCCAGCAGCGCGACAGGGGATTCACCCCTCCACTTT. Translating gives CASSATGDSPLHF.